The T cell receptor beta chain under discussion was sequenced for a study of blood T cell repertoires in COVID-19. Across the whole study: PBMCs, B-cell-depleted T cells, or T cells provided the cDNA or gDNA that made up the material.

In this sample, this clone turned up once. The junction departs from germline at one end; a sequencing error may be responsible. The CDR3 length is 15 residues. Germline values: CDR1 SGHRS, CDR2 YFSETQ. Methods used by the authors: Estimation of nucleated cell counts relied on the amplification of reference gene primers. The repertoire was sequenced with immunoSEQ multiplex PCR; TCRdb's copy has only in-frame clones and lacks some. D and trimming were read from the DNA, whereas the V and J calls and clone size are those reported in that table. The sample has some 380,000 clones; 81% are singletons. The sample comprised peripheral blood. The chain is built from TRBV5-1 and TRBJ1-5; perhaps TRBD1 as D (5 bases). This receptor was identified in a human donor with acute or convalescent COVID-19. The donor label of this sample is uncertain. This CDR3 is CARSLGGGLTEPQHF. In DNA, the CDR3 is TGCGCCCGCAGCTTGGGGGGGGGACTTACAGAGCCCCAGCATTTT.